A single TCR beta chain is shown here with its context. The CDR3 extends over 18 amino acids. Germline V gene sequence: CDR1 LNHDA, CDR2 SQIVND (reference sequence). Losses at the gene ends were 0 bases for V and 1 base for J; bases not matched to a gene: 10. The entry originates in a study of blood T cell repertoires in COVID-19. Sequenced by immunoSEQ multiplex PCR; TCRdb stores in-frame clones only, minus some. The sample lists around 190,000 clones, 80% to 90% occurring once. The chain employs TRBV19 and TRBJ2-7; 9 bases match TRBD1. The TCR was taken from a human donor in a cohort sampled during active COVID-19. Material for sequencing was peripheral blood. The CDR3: CASSIERFGTGSSYEQYF. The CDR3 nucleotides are TGTGCCAGTAGTATAGAAAGATTCGGGACAGGGTCTTCCTACGAGCAGTACTTC.